This is a list of T cell receptor beta chains from one sample in a study of cytomegalovirus exposure and HLA in healthy donors. TCRdb keeps only in-frame clones here, not all; method: immunoSEQ multiplex PCR. The repertoire holds 150,000 or so clones, roughly 85% seen once, with about a tenth in the top ten. The specimen sequenced was PBMCs. The origin of the receptors is a man younger than 30 in good health and CMV-seropositive. Each CDR3 is given with its conserved first and last residue. Fields, in order: clone size, V gene, D gene, J gene, CDR3 DNA, CDR3 protein. D genes are given only for firm matches. The size of a clone is reported for some rows only, either as once, few or many, or as a class for expanded clones.

>-|TRBV9|TRBD2|TRBJ2-4
TGTGCCAGCAGCGTAGAGGGACTAGGAGAAAACATTCAGTACTTC
CASSVEGLGENIQYF
>few|TRBV5-6|-|TRBJ2-7
TGTGCCAGCAGCTTGGCCCAGGGGGGGCAGTACTTC
CASSLAQGGQYF
>-|TRBV5-8|-|TRBJ2-1
TGTGCCAGCAGCTTGGATCTAGCTGGAGGTGAGCAGTTCTTC
CASSLDLAGGEQFF
>-|TRBV6-5|-|TRBJ1-2
TGTGCCAGCAGTTACTCCCCTTTTGGGGGAGGCTATGGCTACACCTTC
CASSYSPFGGGYGYTF
>-|TRBV6-5|-|TRBJ1-1
TGTGCCAGCAGTGAGACACAGAACACTGAAGCTTTCTTT
CASSETQNTEAFF
>once|TRBV19|TRBD1|TRBJ1-1
TGTGCCAGTAGTAACAGGGGGTATGAAGCTTTCTTT
CASSNRGYEAFF
>once|TRBV19|-|TRBJ1-5
TGTGCCAGTAGCCTGACAGGTAATCAGCCCCAGCATTTT
CASSLTGNQPQHF
>once|TRBV6-1|TRBD1|TRBJ1-2
TGTGCCAGCAGTGAATATGGACAGGCTAACTATGGCTACACCTTC
CASSEYGQANYGYTF
>-|TRBV6-5|TRBD1|TRBJ2-2
TGTGCCAGCAGGAAAGAGGGGGCCGTATCCGGGGAGCTGTTTTTT
CASRKEGAVSGELFF
>-|TRBV19|-|TRBJ1-3
TGTGCCAGTAACCAGGGCTCCTCTGGAAACACCATATATTTT
CASNQGSSGNTIYF
>-|TRBV7-2|TRBD2|TRBJ2-3
TGTGCCAGCAGCCCACCACCGTTAGCGGGTCCGAACACAGATACGCAGTATTTT
CASSPPPLAGPNTDTQYF
>-|TRBV2|-|TRBJ2-7
TGTGCCAGCTTCCGCGGCTACGAGCAGTACTTC
CASFRGYEQYF
>-|TRBV6-6|TRBD1|TRBJ1-3
TGTGCCAGCAGCGCAGGGGGTTCTGGAAACACCATATATTTT
CASSAGGSGNTIYF
>-|TRBV19|-|TRBJ1-4
TGTGCCAGTAGTATCCGGGGTGGCGGTAATGAAAAACTGTTTTTT
CASSIRGGGNEKLFF
>-|TRBV30|TRBD2|TRBJ2-5
TGTGCCTGGAGTTCGCTAGCGGGGATGACCCAGTACTTC
CAWSSLAGMTQYF
>-|TRBV5-4|-|TRBJ2-3
TGTGCCAGCAGCTTGGACAGGGTGACCACAGATACGCAGTATTTT
CASSLDRVTTDTQYF
>-|TRBV9|-|TRBJ1-1
TGTGCCAGCAGCGCAGGGGATGAGTATACTGAAGCTTTCTTT
CASSAGDEYTEAFF
>-|TRBV7-8|TRBD2|TRBJ2-7
TGTGCCAGCAGCTTAGTGCGGGCTCTAGGCGGGGGGGCAAACAACGAGCAGTACTTC
CASSLVRALGGGANNEQYF
>-|TRBV5-4|-|TRBJ1-1
TGTGCCAGCAGCTTGTCTACAGCGGGGACTGAAGCTTTCTTT
CASSLSTAGTEAFF
>-|TRBV30|TRBD1|TRBJ2-6
TGTGCCGGTGACAGGGCTGGGGCCAACGTCCTGACTTTC
CAGDRAGANVLTF
>-|TRBV2|TRBD1|TRBJ1-4
TGTGCCAGCAGGGACAGGGGTGAAAAACTGTTTTTT
CASRDRGEKLFF
>-|TRBV5-4|-|TRBJ2-5
TGTGCCAGCAGTCTAAACGGGGGATTCGCCCAGTACTTC
CASSLNGGFAQYF
>-|TRBV11-2|-|TRBJ2-2
TGTGCCAGCAGCTTATGGGGGGGCAGGGAGAGCACCGGGGAGCTGTTTTTT
CASSLWGGRESTGELFF
>-|TRBV5-1|-|TRBJ2-5
TGCGCCAGCAGCCCGGACAGTCAAGAGACCCAGTACTTC
CASSPDSQETQYF
>-|TRBV6-5|-|TRBJ1-1
TGTGCCAGCAGTTACTCGATTTTGTGGGGGGACACTGAAGCTTTCTTT
CASSYSILWGDTEAFF
>-|TRBV5-1|TRBD1|TRBJ1-2
TGCGCCAGCAGCCACGGATTAGGACAGGCCACCTATGGCTACACCTTC
CASSHGLGQATYGYTF
>few|TRBV5-5|-|TRBJ2-3
TGTGCCAGCAGCTCCCCCGGGACTTTGGCGACAAATACGCAGTATTTT
CASSSPGTLATNTQYF